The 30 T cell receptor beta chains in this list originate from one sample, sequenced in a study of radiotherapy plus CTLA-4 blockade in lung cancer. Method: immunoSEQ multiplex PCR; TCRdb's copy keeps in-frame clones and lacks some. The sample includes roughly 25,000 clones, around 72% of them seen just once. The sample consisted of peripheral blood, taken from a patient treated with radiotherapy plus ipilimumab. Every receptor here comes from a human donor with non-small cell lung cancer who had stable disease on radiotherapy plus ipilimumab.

CDR3 DNA sequence: TGTGCCAGCAGCTCCCCGGGACAGGGCTATGGCTACACCTTC. Translated: CASSSPGQGYGYTF. The rearrangement uses TRBV7-2 and TRBJ1-2; TRBD1 agrees at 9 bases. The length of the CDR3 is 14 residues. With V trimmed by 4 bases and J by 4 bases, 4 bases remained unmatched. Germline loops: CDR1 SGHTA, CDR2 FQGNSA. The full variable domain, with the rest looked up from reference TRBV7-2 and TRBJ1-2, is GAGVSQSPSNKVTEKGKDVELRCDPISGHTALYWYRQSLGQGLEFLIYFQGNSAPDKSGLPSDRFSAERTGGSVSTLTIQRTQQEDSAVYLCASSSPGQGYGYTFGSGTRLTVV.

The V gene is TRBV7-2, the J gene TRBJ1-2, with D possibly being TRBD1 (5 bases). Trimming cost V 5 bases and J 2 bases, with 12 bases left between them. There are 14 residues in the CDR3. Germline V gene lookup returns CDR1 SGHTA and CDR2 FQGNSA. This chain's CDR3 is CASSINRDNYGYTF. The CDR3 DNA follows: TGTGCCAGCAGCATCAACCGGGACAACTATGGCTACACCTTC.

The CDR3 loop is CASSDALGSGRLADTQYF. CDR3 coding DNA: TGTGCCAGCAGTGACGCCCTGGGTAGCGGGAGACTGGCAGATACGCAGTATTTT. The gene calls are TRBV9 and TRBJ2-3; 9 positions agree with TRBD2. Per the germline V gene, CDR1 is SGDLS and CDR2 is YYNGEE. Losses at the gene ends were 5 bases for V and 4 bases for J; bases not matched to a gene: 17. The CDR3 is made up of 18 amino acids.

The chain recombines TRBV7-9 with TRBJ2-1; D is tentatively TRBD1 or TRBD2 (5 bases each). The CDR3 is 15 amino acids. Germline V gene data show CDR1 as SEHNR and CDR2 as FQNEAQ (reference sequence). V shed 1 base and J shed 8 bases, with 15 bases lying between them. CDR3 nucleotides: TGTGCCAGCAGCTTAGATTCGGGACCGGCGGATGAGCAGTTCTTC. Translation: CASSLDSGPADEQFF.

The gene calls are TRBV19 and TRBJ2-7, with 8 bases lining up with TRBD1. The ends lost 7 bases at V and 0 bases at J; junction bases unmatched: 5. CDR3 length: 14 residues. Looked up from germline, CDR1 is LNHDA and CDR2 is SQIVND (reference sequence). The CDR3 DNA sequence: TGTGCCAGTAAGATCGGACAGGGCTCCTACGAGCAGTACTTC. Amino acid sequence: CASKIGQGSYEQYF.

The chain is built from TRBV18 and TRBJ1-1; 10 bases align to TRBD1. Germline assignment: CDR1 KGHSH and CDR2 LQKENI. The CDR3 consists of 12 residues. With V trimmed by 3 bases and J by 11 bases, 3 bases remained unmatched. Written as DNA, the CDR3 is TGTGCCAGCTCACCCGGGACAGGGGATGCTTTCTTT. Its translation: CASSPGTGDAFF.

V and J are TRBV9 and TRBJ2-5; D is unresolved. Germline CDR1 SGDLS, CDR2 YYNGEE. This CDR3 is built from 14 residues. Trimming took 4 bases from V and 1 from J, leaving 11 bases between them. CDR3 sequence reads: CASSPRTSQETQYF. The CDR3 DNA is TGTGCCAGCAGCCCGCGGACCAGCCAAGAGACCCAGTACTTC.

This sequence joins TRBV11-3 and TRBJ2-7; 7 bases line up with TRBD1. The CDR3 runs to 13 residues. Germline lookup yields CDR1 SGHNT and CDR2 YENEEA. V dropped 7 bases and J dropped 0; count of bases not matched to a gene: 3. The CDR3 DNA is TGTGCCAGCACCAGACAGGGCTCCTACGAGCAGTACTTC. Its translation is CASTRQGSYEQYF.

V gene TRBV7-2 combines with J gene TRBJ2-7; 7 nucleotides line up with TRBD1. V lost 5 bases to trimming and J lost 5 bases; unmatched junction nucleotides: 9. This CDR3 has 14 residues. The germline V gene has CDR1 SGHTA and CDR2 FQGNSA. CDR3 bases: TGTGCCAGCAGCGGGGGACAGCCGTTCCACGAGCAGTACTTC. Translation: CASSGGQPFHEQYF.

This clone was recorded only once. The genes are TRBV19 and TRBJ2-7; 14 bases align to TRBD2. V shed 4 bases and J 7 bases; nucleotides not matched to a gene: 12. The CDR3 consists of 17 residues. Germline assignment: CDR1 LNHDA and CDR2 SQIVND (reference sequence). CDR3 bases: TGTGCCAGTAGTACGGGACTAGCGGGAGTCTCGGTAAGGGAGCAGTACTTC. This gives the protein CASSTGLAGVSVREQYF.

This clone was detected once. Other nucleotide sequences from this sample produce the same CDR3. CDR3 bases: TGCGCCAGCAGCCAAGATCTCGCTGGCGGGGCGAACACCGGGGAGCTGTTTTTT. Translating it yields CASSQDLAGGANTGELFF. The chain combines TRBV4-3 with TRBJ2-2, with D possibly TRBD2 on 6 matching bases. Germline V gives CDR1 LGHNA, CDR2 YSLEER. This CDR3 contains 18 residues. V gave up 0 bases and J gave up 0 bases, with 14 bases separating them.

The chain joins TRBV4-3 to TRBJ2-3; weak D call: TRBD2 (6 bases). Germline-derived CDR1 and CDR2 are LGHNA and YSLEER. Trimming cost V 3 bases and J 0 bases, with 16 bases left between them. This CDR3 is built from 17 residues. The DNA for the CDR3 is TGCGCCAGCAGCCAGGACCCTATAGCGGCTAGCACAGATACGCAGTATTTT. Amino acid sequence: CASSQDPIAASTDTQYF.

For the CDR3, the DNA is TGTGCCAGCAGTTACCCTGGTAGGAGAACTGAAGCTTTCTTT. Encoded protein: CASSYPGRRTEAFF. The chain recombines TRBV6-5 with TRBJ1-1; D is ambiguous. CDR3 length: 14 residues. CDR1 and CDR2 from the germline V gene are MNHEY and SVGAGI. Trimming removed 2 bases at V and 5 bases at J, with 12 bases between.

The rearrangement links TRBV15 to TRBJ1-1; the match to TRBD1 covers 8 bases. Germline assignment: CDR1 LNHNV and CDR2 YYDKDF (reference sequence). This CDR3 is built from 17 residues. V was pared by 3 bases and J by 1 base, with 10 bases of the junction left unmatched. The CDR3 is CATSSGTGPSPNTEAFF. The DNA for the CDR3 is TGTGCCACCAGCAGCGGGACAGGTCCTTCACCGAACACTGAAGCTTTCTTT.

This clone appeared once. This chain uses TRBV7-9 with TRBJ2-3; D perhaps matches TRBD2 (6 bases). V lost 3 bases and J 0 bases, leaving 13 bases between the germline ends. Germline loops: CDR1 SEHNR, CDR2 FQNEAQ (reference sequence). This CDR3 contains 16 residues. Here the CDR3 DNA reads TGTGCCAGCAGCTTCCCGGGACTTGCTAGCACAGATACGCAGTATTTT. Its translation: CASSFPGLASTDTQYF.

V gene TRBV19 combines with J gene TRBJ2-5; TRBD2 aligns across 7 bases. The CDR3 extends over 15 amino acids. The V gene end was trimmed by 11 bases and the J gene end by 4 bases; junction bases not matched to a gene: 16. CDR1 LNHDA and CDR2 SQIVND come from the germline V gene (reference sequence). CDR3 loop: CASSSGGGAGETQYF. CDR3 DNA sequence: TGTGCCTCCAGCAGCGGCGGGGGAGCCGGAGAGACCCAGTACTTC. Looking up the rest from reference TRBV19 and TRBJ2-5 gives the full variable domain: DGGITQSPKYLFRKEGQNVTLSCEQNLNHDAMYWYRQDPGQGLRLIYYSQIVNDFQKGDIAEGYSVSREKKESFPLTVTSAQKNPTAFYLCASSSGGGAGETQYFGPGTRLLVL.

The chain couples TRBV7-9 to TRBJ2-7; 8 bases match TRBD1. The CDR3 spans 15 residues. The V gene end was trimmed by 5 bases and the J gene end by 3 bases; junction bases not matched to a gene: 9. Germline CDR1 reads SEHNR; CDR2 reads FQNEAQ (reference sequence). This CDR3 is CASSTSGTGVYEQYF. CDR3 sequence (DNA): TGTGCCAGCAGCACCTCCGGGACAGGCGTCTACGAGCAGTACTTC.

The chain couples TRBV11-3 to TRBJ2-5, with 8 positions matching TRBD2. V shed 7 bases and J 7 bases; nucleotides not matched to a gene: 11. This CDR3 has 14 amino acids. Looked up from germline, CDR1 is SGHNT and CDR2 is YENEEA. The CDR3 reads CASKFSGREGTQYF. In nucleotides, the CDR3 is TGTGCCAGCAAGTTCTCCGGGAGGGAGGGGACCCAGTACTTC.

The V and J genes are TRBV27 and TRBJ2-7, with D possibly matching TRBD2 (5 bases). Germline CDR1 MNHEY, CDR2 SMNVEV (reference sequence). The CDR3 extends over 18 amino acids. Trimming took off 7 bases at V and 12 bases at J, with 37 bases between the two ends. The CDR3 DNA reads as TGTGCCAGCAAACGTCCGTGGGTCTTCTGCACCCAAGGGAGCGAAACGTACTTC. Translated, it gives CASKRPWVFCTQGSETYF.

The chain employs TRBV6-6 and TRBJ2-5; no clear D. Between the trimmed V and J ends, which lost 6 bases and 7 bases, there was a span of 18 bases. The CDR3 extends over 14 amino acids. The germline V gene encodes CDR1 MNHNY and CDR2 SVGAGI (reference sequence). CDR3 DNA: TGTGCCAGCAGCCCTCTGACCCAGATTGCGACCCAGTACTTC. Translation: CASSPLTQIATQYF.

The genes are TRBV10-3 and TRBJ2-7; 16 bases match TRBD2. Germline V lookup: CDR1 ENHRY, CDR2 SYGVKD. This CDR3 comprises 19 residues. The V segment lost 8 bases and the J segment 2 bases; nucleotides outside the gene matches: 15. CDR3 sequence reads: CAIGSSGLAGGPNPYEQYF. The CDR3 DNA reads TGTGCCATCGGGTCCTCGGGACTAGCGGGAGGGCCAAACCCCTACGAGCAGTACTTC.

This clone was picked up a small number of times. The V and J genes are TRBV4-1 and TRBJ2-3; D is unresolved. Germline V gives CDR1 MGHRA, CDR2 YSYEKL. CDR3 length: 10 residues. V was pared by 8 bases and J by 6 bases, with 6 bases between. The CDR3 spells CASGRDTQYF. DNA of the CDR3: TGCGCCAGCGGCAGGGATACGCAGTATTTT.

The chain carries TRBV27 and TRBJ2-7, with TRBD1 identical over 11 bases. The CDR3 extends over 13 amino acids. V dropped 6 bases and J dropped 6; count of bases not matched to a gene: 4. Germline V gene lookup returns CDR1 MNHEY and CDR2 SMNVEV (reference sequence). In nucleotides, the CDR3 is TGTGCCAGCAGGGGACAGGGGGAAGGCGAGCAGTACTTC. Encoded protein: CASRGQGEGEQYF.

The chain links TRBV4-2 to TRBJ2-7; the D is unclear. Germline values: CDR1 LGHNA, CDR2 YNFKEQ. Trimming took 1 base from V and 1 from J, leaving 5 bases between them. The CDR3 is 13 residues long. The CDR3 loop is CASSQASSYEQYF. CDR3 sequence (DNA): TGTGCCAGCAGCCAAGCTAGTTCCTACGAGCAGTACTTC.

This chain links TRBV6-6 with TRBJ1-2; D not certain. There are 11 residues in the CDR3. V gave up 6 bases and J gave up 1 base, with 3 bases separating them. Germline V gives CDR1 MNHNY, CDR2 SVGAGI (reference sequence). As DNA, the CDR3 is TGTGCCAGCAGATTTAACTATGGCTACACCTTC. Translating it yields CASRFNYGYTF.

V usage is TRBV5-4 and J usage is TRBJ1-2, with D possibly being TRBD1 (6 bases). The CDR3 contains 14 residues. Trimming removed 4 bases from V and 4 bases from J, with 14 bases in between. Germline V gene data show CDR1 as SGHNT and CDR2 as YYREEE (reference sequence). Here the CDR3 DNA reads TGTGCCAGCAGCCCCGACAGGCTTAGCTATGGCTACACCTTC. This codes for CASSPDRLSYGYTF.

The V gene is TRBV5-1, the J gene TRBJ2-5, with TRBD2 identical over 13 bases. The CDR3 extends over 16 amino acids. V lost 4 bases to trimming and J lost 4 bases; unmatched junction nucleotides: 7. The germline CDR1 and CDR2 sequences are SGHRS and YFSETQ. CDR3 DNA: TGCGCCAGCAGCCAAAGGACTAGCGGGAGTGCAGAGACCCAGTACTTC. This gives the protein CASSQRTSGSAETQYF.

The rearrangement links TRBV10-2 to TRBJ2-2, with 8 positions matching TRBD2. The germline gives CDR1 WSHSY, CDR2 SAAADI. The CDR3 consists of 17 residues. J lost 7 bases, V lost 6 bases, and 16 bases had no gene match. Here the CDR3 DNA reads TGCGCCAGCAGATCTCCCCCAGCGGGAGTAGGTGGCGGGGAGCTGTTTTTT. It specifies CASRSPPAGVGGGELFF.

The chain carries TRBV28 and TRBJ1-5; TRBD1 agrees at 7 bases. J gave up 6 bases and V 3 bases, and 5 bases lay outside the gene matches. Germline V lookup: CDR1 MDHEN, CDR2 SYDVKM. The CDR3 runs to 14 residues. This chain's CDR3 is CASSFGGGSQPQHF. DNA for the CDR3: TGTGCCAGCAGTTTTGGAGGGGGCTCTCAGCCCCAGCATTTT.

The DNA of the CDR3 is TGCGCCAGCAGCCAAGATGGGCGCGCGGCGTTGGGATACTATGGCTACACCTTC. It specifies CASSQDGRAALGYYGYTF. This chain links TRBV4-1 with TRBJ1-2; D is uncertain. The CDR3 covers 18 residues. With 0 bases removed from V and 3 bases from J, the gap between germline ends came to 20 bases. CDR1 is MGHRA and CDR2 is YSYEKL in the germline V gene.